Presented here are 15 T cell receptor beta chains from one specimen sequenced in a study of cytomegalovirus exposure and HLA in healthy donors. A multiplex PCR was run with 60 Vbeta primers and 13 Jbeta primers. Libraries were prepared by immunoSEQ multiplex PCR; TCRdb keeps only in-frame clonotypes and omits some of them. The sample includes about 120,000 clones, approximately 80% of them seen just once. The sequencing sample was made of PBMCs. These receptor sequences come from a human donor in good health.

The V call is TRBV6-1, the J call TRBJ2-4, with a weak D call TRBD1 (6 bases). CDR1 and CDR2 (germline): MNHNS, SASEGT. The V end lost 1 base, the J end lost 0 bases, and 13 bases lay between the germline ends. The CDR3 runs to 17 residues. This CDR3 is CASSEVQGPLAKNIQYF. The CDR3 coding sequence is TGTGCCAGCAGTGAAGTGCAGGGGCCCTTAGCCAAAAACATTCAGTACTTC.

About this clone itself: Other DNA sequences in the same sample also yield this CDR3. The genes are TRBV18 and TRBJ2-7, with a weak D call TRBD1 (6 bases). Between the trimmed V and J ends, which lost 6 bases and 4 bases, there was a span of 10 bases. The CDR3 length is 12 residues. The germline V gene encodes CDR1 KGHSH and CDR2 LQKENI. The CDR3 region has the DNA TGTGCCAGCTCGCCTACAGGGTACGAGCAGTACTTC. Protein product: CASSPTGYEQYF.

The chain joins TRBV28 to TRBJ1-2, with a weak D call TRBD1 (5 bases). The CDR3 contains 13 residues. Germline V gene sequence: CDR1 MDHEN, CDR2 SYDVKM. V dropped 6 bases and J dropped 1 base, with 9 bases sitting between them. CDR3 in DNA: TGTGCCAGCAGGCCGGGACTTAACTATGGCTACACCTTC. The encoded protein is CASRPGLNYGYTF.

The rearrangement uses TRBV27 and TRBJ2-7, with TRBD2 matching over 14 bases. The CDR3 sequence is 18 residues long. Germline CDR1 MNHEY, CDR2 SMNVEV (reference sequence). After removal of 2 bases from V and 7 bases from J, the junction contained 13 bases not matched to a gene. The CDR3 loop is CASSLDPPGLAGVVEQYF. CDR3 bases: TGTGCCAGCAGTTTAGACCCCCCGGGACTAGCGGGAGTTGTTGAGCAGTACTTC.

This chain joins TRBV19 and TRBJ2-7; possibly TRBD2 for D (7 bases). The ends were cut back, 3 bases at V and 6 bases at J, with 12 bases in the middle. The CDR3 sequence is 13 residues long. Germline CDR1 reads LNHDA; CDR2 reads SQIVND (reference sequence). The CDR3 here is CASSILRGGEQYF. The CDR3 DNA is TGTGCCAGTAGTATCCTGAGGGGGGGCGAGCAGTACTTC.

The chain recombines TRBV11-3 with TRBJ2-5, with 8 bases lining up with TRBD1. Germline CDR1 SGHNT, CDR2 YENEEA. V dropped 5 bases and J dropped 1; count of bases not matched to a gene: 6. The length of the CDR3 is 15 residues. The CDR3 is CASSGRTGSQETQYF. The CDR3 DNA reads TGTGCCAGCAGCGGAAGGACAGGGAGCCAAGAGACCCAGTACTTC.

V usage is TRBV11-2 and J usage is TRBJ1-2; TRBD1 might be the D (5 bases). The germline CDR1 and CDR2 sequences are SGHAT and FQNNGV. The CDR3 runs 16 residues. Between the trimmed V and J ends, which lost 5 bases and 4 bases, there was a span of 20 bases. CDR3 DNA sequence: TGTGCCAGCAGCGTAGGAAGACCCCCGGGGGGCTATGGCTACACCTTC. It codes for CASSVGRPPGGYGYTF. The whole variable domain, remainder taken from reference TRBV11-2 and TRBJ1-2, is EAGVAQSPRYKIIEKRQSVAFWCNPISGHATLYWYQQILGQGPKLLIQFQNNGVVDDSQLPKDRFSAERLKGVDSTLKIQPAKLEDSAVYLCASSVGRPPGGYGYTFGSGTRLTVV.

The chain's CDR3 is CASSFGLANTGELFF. The CDR3, as DNA: TGTGCCAGCAGCTTTGGACTGGCGAACACCGGGGAGCTGTTTTTT. The gene calls are TRBV5-4 and TRBJ2-2; D possibly corresponds to TRBD2 (5 bases). This CDR3 has 15 amino acids. Germline V CDR1 and CDR2: SGHNT, YYREEE (reference sequence). With 2 bases removed from V and 0 bases from J, the gap between germline ends came to 8 bases. Based on the CDR3 plus reference TRBV5-4 and TRBJ2-2, the full variable domain is ETGVTQSPTHLIKTRGQQVTLRCSSQSGHNTVSWYQQALGQGPQFIFQYYREEENGRGNFPPRFSGLQFPNYSSELNVNALELDDSALYLCASSFGLANTGELFFGEGSRLTVL.

The rearrangement links TRBV19 to TRBJ2-2; 11 positions match TRBD1. From germline, CDR1 is LNHDA and CDR2 SQIVND (reference sequence). This CDR3 comprises 17 residues. Losses at the gene ends were 3 bases for V and 6 bases for J; bases not matched to a gene: 9. The CDR3 loop reads CASSMYGQGAYAGELFF. For the CDR3, the DNA is TGTGCCAGTAGTATGTACGGACAGGGGGCATACGCCGGGGAGCTGTTTTTT. The full variable domain, in which reference TRBV19 and TRBJ2-2 provide the parts outside the CDR3, is DGGITQSPKYLFRKEGQNVTLSCEQNLNHDAMYWYRQDPGQGLRLIYYSQIVNDFQKGDIAEGYSVSREKKESFPLTVTSAQKNPTAFYLCASSMYGQGAYAGELFFGEGSRLTVL.

This rearrangement joins TRBV5-4 to TRBJ1-2, with D possibly being TRBD1 (6 bases). The V end was cut by 7 bases, the J end by 4 bases, with 20 bases between. CDR1 and CDR2 from the germline V gene are SGHNT and YYREEE (reference sequence). The CDR3 is 15 residues long. The CDR3 DNA follows: TGTGCCAGCCTCCCCGCACAACAGGGCATCTATGGCTACACCTTC. This gives the protein CASLPAQQGIYGYTF.

The CDR3 loop reads CASRAVEVETQYF. CDR3 in DNA: TGTGCCAGCAGGGCAGTAGAGGTCGAGACCCAGTACTTC. The chain links TRBV7-6 to TRBJ2-5; D gene uncertain. The CDR3 has 13 residues. Germline CDR1 reads SGHVS; CDR2 reads FNYEAQ. V gave up 6 bases and J gave up 5 bases, with 13 bases separating them.

J is TRBJ2-2 and V is TRBV5-4; 10 nucleotides match TRBD1. J lost 5 bases, V lost 4 bases, and 11 bases had no gene match. CDR3 length: 17 amino acids. Germline CDR1 reads SGHNT; CDR2 reads YYREEE (reference sequence). CDR3 sequence reads: CASSATRTGGKTGELFF. The CDR3 DNA reads TGTGCCAGCAGCGCAACCCGGACAGGGGGAAAAACCGGGGAGCTGTTTTTT.

This chain connects TRBV21-1 to TRBJ2-1; the D segment call TRBD1 is taken from the table without a DNA check. TRBV21-1 has pseudogene status. This CDR3 is built from 17 residues. In DNA, the CDR3 is TGTGCCAGCAGCAGGGGTCTCAGGGGGTCTTCGGGCAATGAGCAGTTCTTC. Translation: CASSRGLRGSSGNEQFF.

The chain combines TRBV15 with TRBJ1-5, with 11 bases that match TRBD1. The V gene's germline CDR1 is LNHNV and CDR2 YYDKDF (reference sequence). With V trimmed by 1 base and J by 1 base, 3 bases remained unmatched. The CDR3 length is 17 residues. CDR3 protein: CATSRGTGGKSNQPQHF. CDR3 DNA: TGTGCCACCAGCAGAGGGACAGGGGGCAAGAGCAATCAGCCCCAGCATTTT. The whole variable domain, filled in from reference TRBV15 and TRBJ1-5, reads DAMVIQNPRYQVTQFGKPVTLSCSQTLNHNVMYWYQQKSSQAPKLLFHYYDKDFNNEADTPDNFQSRRPNTSFCFLDIRSPGLGDTAMYLCATSRGTGGKSNQPQHFGDGTRLSIL.

The chain couples TRBV2 to TRBJ2-5, with D perhaps matching TRBD2 (5 bases). The CDR3 is 14 residues long. Trimming removed 8 bases at V and 2 bases at J, with 15 bases between. CDR1 is SNHLY and CDR2 is FYNNEI in the germline V gene. The CDR3 loop is CASSRAVGQETQYF. CDR3 DNA: TGTGCCAGCTCCCGAGCGGTCGGACAAGAGACCCAGTACTTC.